The 15 T cell receptor beta chains below were found in one sample sequenced in a study of identical twins. Via MiXCR, TCRdb re-called the 5' RACE reads, giving one row per CDR3 protein. This repertoire shows fewer than 350,000 distinct CDR3 sequences, about 8.1% found once; its top ten account for approximately 2.1%. These records were also assigned to another study, of yellow fever vaccine responses in identical twins.

Material for sequencing was memory (CD45RO+) T cells sorted from blood. The receptors derive from a woman aged 18 to 35 in good health.

This chain connects TRBV4-1 to TRBJ2-3; 7 bases line up with TRBD2. V lost 0 bases and J lost 4; bases outside the gene matches: 7. Germline CDR1 MGHRA, CDR2 YSYEKL. CDR3 length: 16 residues. CDR3 DNA: TGCGCCAGCAGCCAAGACCGGCGGGAGTTAGCAGATACGCAGTATTTT. Its protein is CASSQDRRELADTQYF.

This clonotype showed up just a few times. The V call is TRBV4-1, the J call TRBJ2-7, with D hard to call. CDR3 size: 12 residues. The ends were cut back, 0 bases at V and 7 bases at J, with 7 bases in the middle. From germline, CDR1 is MGHRA and CDR2 YSYEKL. In nucleotides, the CDR3 is TGCGCCAGCAGCCAAGAAGTGGGAGAGCAGTACTTC. Amino acid sequence: CASSQEVGEQYF.

Only a few counts were recorded for this clonotype. The chain couples TRBV27 to TRBJ2-1; either TRBD1 or TRBD2 may fit D (5 bases each). Germline V lookup: CDR1 MNHEY, CDR2 SMNVEV (reference sequence). V was trimmed by 2 bases and J by 3 bases, leaving 20 bases between them. This CDR3 has 18 amino acids. The CDR3 reads CASSLGRGAIEGYNEQFF. The CDR3, as DNA: TGTGCCAGCAGTTTAGGAAGGGGAGCGATAGAGGGCTACAATGAGCAGTTCTTC.

This clonotype was counted ten times or more. V and J are TRBV24-1 and TRBJ2-5; D may be TRBD1 (6 bases). Germline CDR1 and CDR2: KGHDR and SFDVKD. Trimming pared 3 bases from V and 2 bases from J, leaving 9 bases between. The CDR3 is made up of 14 amino acids. The CDR3 region has the DNA TGTGCCACCAGTGATCCTGGACAGCAAGAGACCCAGTACTTC. Its translation is CATSDPGQQETQYF.

This clonotype was picked up many times. J is TRBJ1-6 and V is TRBV9; D may be TRBD1 (6 bases). Trimming removed 3 bases from V and 8 bases from J, with 15 bases in between. Germline V lookup: CDR1 SGDLS, CDR2 YYNGEE. This CDR3 contains 15 residues. This chain's CDR3 is CASSGAVGAYSPLHF. In DNA form, the CDR3 reads TGTGCCAGCAGCGGCGCCGTGGGGGCGTATTCACCCCTCCACTTT.

This clonotype appeared many times. The V call is TRBV18, the J call TRBJ1-1; D unresolved. The germline V gene has CDR1 KGHSH and CDR2 LQKENI. The CDR3 contains 13 residues. V lost 3 bases and J 11 bases, leaving 16 bases between the germline ends. The CDR3 DNA reads TGTGCCAGCTCACCGCCCGAGAGAGTGGTGGCTTTCTTT. This sequence encodes CASSPPERVVAFF.

The chain couples TRBV28 to TRBJ2-5; no firm D call. The length of the CDR3 is 11 residues. V shed 8 bases and J shed 2 bases, with 6 bases lying between them. Germline V lookup: CDR1 MDHEN, CDR2 SYDVKM. The chain's CDR3 is CASLGQETQYF. CDR3 nucleotide sequence: TGTGCCAGCCTCGGTCAAGAGACCCAGTACTTC.

This clonotype was seen at least ten times. This rearrangement joins TRBV7-8 to TRBJ2-5, with D tentatively TRBD2 (5 bases). Germline CDR1 is SGHVS and CDR2 is FQNEAQ. V gave up 5 bases and J gave up 6 bases, with 16 bases separating them. This CDR3 contains 14 residues. This CDR3 is CASSMTGGLQTQYF. The CDR3 bases are TGTGCCAGCAGCATGACCGGCGGGCTACAGACCCAGTACTTC.

This clonotype was seen more than once but under ten times. The chain uses TRBV6-5 and TRBJ1-5, with 7 positions matching TRBD1. CDR1 and CDR2 (germline): MNHEY, SVGAGI. Losses at the gene ends were 0 bases for V and 0 bases for J; bases not matched to a gene: 5. The CDR3 contains 17 residues. CDR3 amino acids: CASSYSGGGNSNQPQHF. The CDR3 region has the DNA TGTGCCAGCAGTTACTCAGGGGGCGGAAATAGCAATCAGCCCCAGCATTTT.

The V and J genes are TRBV5-6 and TRBJ1-6; weak D call: TRBD1 (6 bases). Germline CDR1 SGHDT, CDR2 YYEEEE. The CDR3 is 14 amino acids. Trimming pared 4 bases from V and 9 bases from J, leaving 14 bases between. Here the CDR3 reads CASSDTGKSSPLHF. The CDR3 nucleotides are TGTGCCAGCAGCGACACAGGGAAGAGTTCACCCCTCCACTTT.

The J gene is TRBJ1-5, the V gene TRBV11-1, with D tentatively TRBD1 (5 bases). The CDR3 covers 13 residues. Trimming shortened V by 5 bases and J by 6 bases, and 11 bases separated the two germline ends. CDR1 is SGHAT and CDR2 is FQDESV in the germline V gene (reference sequence). The CDR3 DNA sequence: TGTGCCAGCAGCACCGCGGGGGGTCAGCCCCAGCATTTT. Residues: CASSTAGGQPQHF.

This clonotype has ten or more counts. The chain carries TRBV20-1 and TRBJ2-3, with D unresolved. Germline CDR1 and CDR2: DFQATT and SNEGSKA (reference sequence). V was shortened by 4 bases and J by 0 bases, with 17 bases between the two germline ends. The CDR3 is 16 amino acids. CDR3 residues: CSATILKIASTDTQYF. As DNA, the CDR3 is TGCAGTGCTACAATCCTAAAAATTGCTAGCACAGATACGCAGTATTTT.

The rearrangement uses TRBV5-1 and TRBJ2-2; possible D gene TRBD2, 6 bases. The CDR3 length is 15 residues. Germline V CDR1 and CDR2: SGHRS, YFSETQ. V dropped 0 bases and J dropped 3 bases, with 9 bases sitting between them. Written as DNA, the CDR3 is TGCGCCAGCAGCTTGGATGGGGGGTACACCGGGGAGCTGTTTTTT. This gives the protein CASSLDGGYTGELFF.

This clonotype was detected a few times. The chain carries TRBV29-1 and TRBJ2-6; D gene unclear. From germline, CDR1 is SQVTM and CDR2 ANQGSEA. This CDR3 is 13 amino acids long. Trimming stripped 4 bases from V and 0 bases from J, with 4 bases between. For the CDR3, the DNA is TGCAGCGTTGTAGGCTCTGGGGCCAACGTCCTGACTTTC. Its translation: CSVVGSGANVLTF.

The J gene is TRBJ2-5, the V gene TRBV6-1; the D gene is possibly TRBD2 (5 bases). Trimming pared 4 bases from V and 2 bases from J, leaving 14 bases between. CDR1 MNHNS and CDR2 SASEGT come from the germline V gene. The CDR3 contains 15 residues. For the CDR3, the DNA is TGTGCCAGCAGTGGAAGCCCGGGATCACAAGAGACCCAGTACTTC. It is translated as CASSGSPGSQETQYF.